This T cell receptor (beta chain) was identified in a study of graft-versus-host responses after intestinal transplantation. The data were produced by immunoSEQ multiplex PCR, yet TCRdb's version contains in-frame clones alone and is incomplete. The sample yields roughly 90,000 clones, 88% seen once. V lost 6 bases to trimming and J lost 3 bases, with 8 bases between them. The CDR3 extends over 13 amino acids. Per germline, CDR1 MNHEY and CDR2 SVGAGI. Concerning this clone itself: No antigen is known for it.

The TCR originated in a human donor who was the organ donor for an intestinal transplant. The sample was unstimulated CD4+ T cells sorted from spleen or lymph node cells, taken before transplant. V gene TRBV6-5 combines with J gene TRBJ1-4; D gene uncertain. CDR3 nucleotide sequence: TGTGCCAGCAGGAGGATAGCTAATGAAAAACTGTTTTTT. The encoded protein is CASRRIANEKLFF.